The source of this T cell receptor beta chain is a study of blood T cell repertoires in COVID-19. The protocol was immunoSEQ multiplex PCR, while the TCRdb copy is restricted to in-frame clones and leaves out a portion. The table records around 200,000 clones, 86% of them present only once. Trimming pared 7 bases from V and 5 bases from J, leaving 15 bases between. The CDR3 is 14 residues long. The germline CDR1 and CDR2 sequences are ENHRY and SYGVKD. This clonotype was sampled from a man between 65 and 79 years old with acute or convalescent COVID-19. Sequencing was done on a sample of peripheral blood. The chain carries TRBV10-3 and TRBJ2-4, with TRBD1 as a possible D gene (5 bases). The CDR3 here is CAIKQTADENIQYF. CDR3 DNA: TGTGCCATCAAACAGACAGCAGACGAAAACATTCAGTACTTC.